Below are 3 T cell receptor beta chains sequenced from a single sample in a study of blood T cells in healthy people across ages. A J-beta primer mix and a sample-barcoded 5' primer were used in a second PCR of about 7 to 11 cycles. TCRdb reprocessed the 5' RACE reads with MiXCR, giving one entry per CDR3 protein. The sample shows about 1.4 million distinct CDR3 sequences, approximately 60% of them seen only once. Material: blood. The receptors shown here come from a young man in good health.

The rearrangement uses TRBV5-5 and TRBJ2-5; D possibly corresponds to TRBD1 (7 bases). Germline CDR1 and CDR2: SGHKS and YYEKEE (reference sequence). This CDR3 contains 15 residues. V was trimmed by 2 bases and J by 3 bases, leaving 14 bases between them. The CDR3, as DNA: TGTGCCAGCAGCTTACCTGGCAGGGGGGAAGAGACCCAGTACTTC. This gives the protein CASSLPGRGEETQYF.

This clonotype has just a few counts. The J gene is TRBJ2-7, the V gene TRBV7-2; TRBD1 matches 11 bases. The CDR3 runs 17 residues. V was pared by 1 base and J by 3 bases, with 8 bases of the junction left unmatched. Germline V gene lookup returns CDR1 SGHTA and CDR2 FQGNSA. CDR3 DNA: TGTGCCAGCAGCTTAGGGGGTCCGGGACAGGGGGTCTACGAGCAGTACTTC. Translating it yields CASSLGGPGQGVYEQYF.

The CDR3 is CASSRWSSYGQYF. The CDR3 DNA follows: TGTGCCAGCAGCAGGTGGTCCTCCTACGGGCAGTACTTC. The chain is built from TRBV21-1 and TRBJ2-7. TRBV21-1 is a listed pseudogene. This CDR3 has 13 amino acids.